The 23 T cell receptor beta chains given below trace back to one sample, sequenced in a study of cytotoxic CD8 clonotypes in ibrutinib-treated CLL (dated by TCRdb to the early 2020s). Library generation was performed with the immunoSEQ multiplex PCR assay. TCRdb holds this immuneACCESS table with in-frame rearrangements only. Some clones are missing; in checked studies, unresolved V genes explain under half, and the rest has no known cause. Recorded for this sample are under 150,000 clones; approximately 80% of them occurred a single time. The ten most abundant clones make up 6% to 9.5% of the sample. The starting material was PBMCs, obtained after 36 months of ibrutinib treatment. These receptors came from a human donor with chronic lymphocytic leukemia.

In DNA form, the CDR3 reads TGTGCCAGCAGCAGGGTCAATCAGCCCCAGCATTTT. Protein: CASSRVNQPQHF. The chain couples TRBV5-6 to TRBJ1-5; D unresolved. V shed 4 bases and J shed 3 bases, with 5 bases lying between them. Germline V gene sequence: CDR1 SGHDT, CDR2 YYEEEE. The CDR3 contains 12 residues.

The CDR3 coding sequence is TGTGCCAGCAGCTCCCATATGGACACTGAAGCTTTCTTT. This codes for CASSSHMDTEAFF. This chain uses TRBV11-2 with TRBJ1-1; D gene uncertain. Trimming stripped 4 bases from V and 3 bases from J, with 9 bases between. The CDR3 has 13 amino acids. Germline lookup yields CDR1 SGHAT and CDR2 FQNNGV. The variable domain in full, with the rest retrieved from reference TRBV11-2 and TRBJ1-1, is EAGVAQSPRYKIIEKRQSVAFWCNPISGHATLYWYQQILGQGPKLLIQFQNNGVVDDSQLPKDRFSAERLKGVDSTLKIQPAKLEDSAVYLCASSSHMDTEAFFGQGTRLTVV.

The genes are TRBV2 and TRBJ2-2, with D hard to call. The CDR3 totals 13 residues. V was shortened by 3 bases and J by 4 bases, with 6 bases between the two germline ends. Germline loops: CDR1 SNHLY, CDR2 FYNNEI. The CDR3 region has the DNA TGTGCCAGCAGTGACATATTCACCGGGGAGCTGTTTTTT. It codes for CASSDIFTGELFF.

This clone was seen only a few times. The chain is built from TRBV19 and TRBJ1-4; 8 bases are a match to TRBD1. Germline V gene lookup returns CDR1 LNHDA and CDR2 SQIVND (reference sequence). The V gene end was trimmed by 8 bases and the J gene end by 10 bases; junction bases not matched to a gene: 9. The CDR3 extends over 13 amino acids. The CDR3 DNA follows: TGTGCCAGTGGGGACAGGCAGAGGCGAAAACTGTTTTTT. As protein: CASGDRQRRKLFF.

The gene calls are TRBV19 and TRBJ1-2, with D possibly matching TRBD1 (5 bases). The ends were cut back, 8 bases at V and 1 base at J, with 14 bases in the middle. The CDR3 length is 14 residues. The germline gives CDR1 LNHDA, CDR2 SQIVND (reference sequence). The CDR3 protein is CASVRGSYNYGYTF. The CDR3 DNA sequence: TGTGCCAGTGTAAGGGGCTCCTATAACTATGGCTACACCTTC. Based on the CDR3 plus reference TRBV19 and TRBJ1-2, the full variable domain is DGGITQSPKYLFRKEGQNVTLSCEQNLNHDAMYWYRQDPGQGLRLIYYSQIVNDFQKGDIAEGYSVSREKKESFPLTVTSAQKNPTAFYLCASVRGSYNYGYTFGSGTRLTVV.

This chain links TRBV11-2 with TRBJ1-4; D is undetermined. From germline, CDR1 is SGHAT and CDR2 FQNNGV. The CDR3 loop spans 14 amino acids. The germline V and J ends were trimmed by 5 bases and 8 bases, with 15 bases remaining between them. The CDR3 is CASSRSILREKLFF. As DNA, the CDR3 is TGTGCCAGCAGCCGGAGCATCCTAAGGGAAAAACTGTTTTTT.

The chain couples TRBV11-2 to TRBJ2-7; possibly TRBD2 for D (7 bases). This CDR3 has 16 residues. Germline V CDR1 and CDR2: SGHAT, FQNNGV. Trimming stripped 5 bases from V and 6 bases from J, with 23 bases between. The CDR3 bases are TGTGCCAGCAGCGAAGTCCGGGGGGCGCCTCCGGTCGAGCAGTACTTC. As protein: CASSEVRGAPPVEQYF.

V gene TRBV5-1 combines with J gene TRBJ2-2; TRBD1 might be the D (5 bases). This CDR3 has 13 amino acids. The germline V gene has CDR1 SGHRS and CDR2 YFSETQ. Deletions cut 3 bases from V and 4 bases from J, with 7 bases between. CDR3 region: CASSSTVTGELFF. CDR3 sequence (DNA): TGCGCCAGCAGCTCGACAGTCACCGGGGAGCTGTTTTTT.

CDR3: CAWSVGTGYGYTF. The CDR3 bases are TGTGCCTGGAGTGTCGGGACAGGCTATGGCTACACCTTC. The J gene is TRBJ1-2, the V gene TRBV30; 8 positions agree with TRBD1. This CDR3 has 13 amino acids. The germline V gene encodes CDR1 GTSNPN and CDR2 SVGIG (reference sequence). V was pared by 0 bases and J by 4 bases, with 1 base of the junction left unmatched.

The chain couples TRBV7-9 to TRBJ2-5; 12 positions agree with TRBD2. This CDR3 spans 17 amino acids. Germline CDR1 is SEHNR and CDR2 is FQNEAQ (reference sequence). The V segment lost 5 bases and the J segment 2 bases; nucleotides outside the gene matches: 9. The CDR3 sequence is CASSPKGLAGPQETQYF. The CDR3 DNA reads TGTGCCAGCAGCCCAAAGGGACTAGCGGGTCCGCAAGAGACCCAGTACTTC.

The gene calls are TRBV7-8 and TRBJ1-2, with 10 bases fitting TRBD1. The V segment lost 3 bases and the J segment 1 base; nucleotides outside the gene matches: 14. Germline V gene sequence: CDR1 SGHVS, CDR2 FQNEAQ. There are 19 residues in the CDR3. The chain's CDR3 is CASSLATDRGFGVNYGYTF. The CDR3 DNA follows: TGTGCCAGCAGCTTGGCGACGGACAGGGGGTTTGGTGTTAACTATGGCTACACCTTC. Looking up the rest from reference TRBV7-8 and TRBJ1-2 gives the full variable domain: GAGVSQSPRYKVAKRGQDVALRCDPISGHVSLFWYQQALGQGPEFLTYFQNEAQLDKSGLPSDRFFAERPEGSVSTLKIQRTQQEDSAVYLCASSLATDRGFGVNYGYTFGSGTRLTVV.

CDR3 DNA sequence: TGTGCCAGCAGCTTGGTCCTCATCACCAGGTCCTACGAGCAGTACTTC. This translates into CASSLVLITRSYEQYF. The rearrangement joins TRBV5-6 to TRBJ2-7; D is undetermined. The germline V and J ends were trimmed by 0 bases and 1 base, with 14 bases remaining between them. The CDR3 has 16 amino acids. Per the germline V gene, CDR1 is SGHDT and CDR2 is YYEEEE. The whole variable domain, filled in from reference TRBV5-6 and TRBJ2-7, reads DAGVTQSPTHLIKTRGQQVTLRCSPKSGHDTVSWYQQALGQGPQFIFQYYEEEERQRGNFPDRFSGHQFPNYSSELNVNALLLGDSALYLCASSLVLITRSYEQYFGPGTRLTVT.

V usage is TRBV5-1 and J usage is TRBJ2-5, with D tentatively TRBD2 (6 bases). CDR1 SGHRS and CDR2 YFSETQ come from the germline V gene. CDR3 length: 15 residues. The V end lost 4 bases, the J end lost 2 bases, and 15 bases lay between the germline ends. CDR3 loop: CASSTLIGTQETQYF. Here the CDR3 DNA reads TGCGCCAGCAGCACCCTGATAGGGACTCAAGAGACCCAGTACTTC. Using reference TRBV5-1 and TRBJ2-5 for the parts outside the CDR3, the full variable domain is KAGVTQTPRYLIKTRGQQVTLSCSPISGHRSVSWYQQTPGQGLQFLFEYFSETQRNKGNFPGRFSGRQFSNSRSEMNVSTLELGDSALYLCASSTLIGTQETQYFGPGTRLLVL.

To note about this clone: A much larger clone lies a single base off, so this may be a read error. The CDR3 region is CASRSTGKNEQFF. CDR3 coding DNA: TGTGCCAGCAGGTCGACAGGGAAAAATGAGCAGTTCTTC. V gene TRBV11-2 combines with J gene TRBJ2-1; 7 nucleotides match TRBD1. Germline loops: CDR1 SGHAT, CDR2 FQNNGV. J was trimmed by 7 bases and V by 6 bases; bases with no gene match: 6. The CDR3 covers 13 residues.

CDR3 in amino acids: CASTLGGPGQPQHF. The CDR3 coding sequence is TGTGCCAGTACCCTGGGGGGACCGGGGCAGCCCCAGCATTTT. This rearrangement joins TRBV19 to TRBJ1-5; a possible D gene is TRBD1 (5 bases). The V and J ends lost 7 bases and 7 bases respectively, with 17 bases between them. This CDR3 contains 14 residues. From germline, CDR1 is LNHDA and CDR2 SQIVND (reference sequence).

The gene calls are TRBV29-1 and TRBJ1-2, with TRBD1 matching over 7 bases. Germline assignment: CDR1 SQVTM and CDR2 ANQGSEA. Germline trimming cut 2 bases from V and 3 bases from J; bases unmatched to any gene: 3. This CDR3 spans 13 amino acids. DNA of the CDR3: TGCAGCGTTGAATCAACAGGGGACTATGGCTACACCTTC. Translated, it gives CSVESTGDYGYTF.

This clone was recorded only once. This rearrangement joins TRBV5-1 to TRBJ2-5; 15 positions agree with TRBD2. CDR3 length equals 18 residues. Trimming took 3 bases from V and 5 from J; bases not matched to a gene: 11. From germline, CDR1 is SGHRS and CDR2 YFSETQ. CDR3 sequence: CASSSGLAGGLVRETQYF. Here the CDR3 DNA reads TGCGCCAGCAGCTCCGGACTAGCGGGGGGGCTGGTGCGGGAGACCCAGTACTTC. Full variable domain (remainder filled in from reference TRBV5-1 and TRBJ2-5): KAGVTQTPRYLIKTRGQQVTLSCSPISGHRSVSWYQQTPGQGLQFLFEYFSETQRNKGNFPGRFSGRQFSNSRSEMNVSTLELGDSALYLCASSSGLAGGLVRETQYFGPGTRLLVL.

Only a few counts were recorded for this clone. This chain joins TRBV9 and TRBJ2-3; tentative D call: TRBD1 (6 bases). The CDR3 runs to 17 residues. CDR1 SGDLS and CDR2 YYNGEE come from the germline V gene. V lost 0 bases and J lost 5, with 19 bases in between. The CDR3 sequence is CASSVALAGVGGDTQYF. CDR3 coding DNA: TGTGCCAGCAGCGTAGCCCTGGCAGGGGTCGGCGGAGATACGCAGTATTTT.

The genes are TRBV6-5 and TRBJ1-2; tentatively, D is TRBD1 (5 bases). The CDR3 spans 13 residues. Germline V gene data show CDR1 as MNHEY and CDR2 as SVGAGI. V was shortened by 2 bases and J by 7 bases, with 11 bases between the two germline ends. The chain's CDR3 is CASSYIGVGGYTF. The CDR3 nucleotides read TGTGCCAGCAGTTACATAGGGGTCGGTGGCTACACCTTC.

This clone has a handful of counts. The V call is TRBV25-1, the J call TRBJ1-2, with D unresolved. The CDR3 consists of 13 residues. Germline-derived CDR1 and CDR2 are MGHDK and SYGVNS. V lost 2 bases to trimming and J lost 5 bases, with 9 bases between them. CDR3 coding DNA: TGTGCCAGCAGTGAAGGTTCTTTGTATGGCTACACCTTC. Translation gives CASSEGSLYGYTF.

This chain's CDR3 is CASSPTGQGSGELFF. DNA of the CDR3: TGTGCCAGCAGCCCCACGGGACAGGGTTCCGGGGAGCTGTTTTTT. V is TRBV9 and J is TRBJ2-2, with TRBD1 matching over 9 bases. CDR3 length equals 15 residues. The germline gives CDR1 SGDLS, CDR2 YYNGEE. The trim removed 4 bases at V and 6 bases at J, leaving 7 bases unmatched.

The chain carries TRBV6-6 and TRBJ2-7; D is uncertain. Germline V gives CDR1 MNHNY, CDR2 SVGAGI (reference sequence). CDR3 length: 13 residues. V was clipped by 1 base and J by 0 bases, with 4 bases between them. This CDR3 is CASSYWASYEQYF. The CDR3, as DNA: TGTGCCAGCAGTTACTGGGCCTCCTACGAGCAGTACTTC.

This chain connects TRBV18 to TRBJ2-4; a weak D match, TRBD1 (5 bases). V lost 0 bases and J lost 4, with 10 bases in between. Germline assignment: CDR1 KGHSH and CDR2 LQKENI. This CDR3 region has 15 residues. This CDR3 reads CASSPPGQSKNIQYF. The CDR3 DNA reads as TGTGCCAGCTCACCACCGGGGCAGTCGAAAAACATTCAGTACTTC.